Below, 23 T cell receptor beta chains from the same sample are listed, as sequenced in a study of cytomegalovirus exposure and HLA in healthy donors. The PCR employed 60 Vbeta primers together with 13 Jbeta primers. Clones were read by immunoSEQ multiplex PCR, and TCRdb kept only the in-frame ones, dropping some. Its clone listing holds about 130,000 clones. Sequenced: PBMCs. These receptors all stem from a woman aged 40 to 55 in good health and CMV-seronegative.

V and J are TRBV7-9 and TRBJ1-4, with 7 bases lining up with TRBD1. Germline V gene sequence: CDR1 SEHNR, CDR2 FQNEAQ (reference sequence). Trimming removed 5 bases from V and 7 bases from J; junction bases left unmatched: 13. The length of the CDR3 is 16 residues. Written as DNA, the CDR3 is TGTGCCAGCAGCCAACGAAGGACAGGTCGGAGTGAAAAACTGTTTTTT. This encodes CASSQRRTGRSEKLFF.

The J gene is TRBJ1-1, the V gene TRBV6-6; no clear D gene. V lost 2 bases and J 4 bases, leaving 11 bases between the germline ends. Germline V gene sequence: CDR1 MNHNY, CDR2 SVGAGI (reference sequence). The length of the CDR3 is 14 residues. CDR3 DNA: TGTGCCAGCAGTTACGGCGTTGAGGTCACTGAAGCTTTCTTT. Encoded protein: CASSYGVEVTEAFF.

This chain connects TRBV18 to TRBJ1-1; 7 bases map to TRBD1. There are 14 residues in the CDR3. Looked up from germline, CDR1 is KGHSH and CDR2 is LQKENI. Losses at the gene ends were 0 bases for V and 10 bases for J; bases not matched to a gene: 8. As DNA, the CDR3 is TGTGCCAGCTCACCACCTCCGGGACAGACAGTAGCTTTCTTT. Its protein product is CASSPPPGQTVAFF.

The CDR3 DNA sequence: TGTGCCAGCAGTTACGGACAGGGAGAGACCCAGTACTTC. Residues: CASSYGQGETQYF. This chain uses TRBV11-2 with TRBJ2-5; TRBD1 matches at 8 bases. This CDR3 comprises 13 residues. Trimming removed 6 bases from V and 4 bases from J; junction bases left unmatched: 4. The germline V gene encodes CDR1 SGHAT and CDR2 FQNNGV.

The chain uses TRBV5-6 and TRBJ1-1, with D perhaps TRBD1 (5 bases). The V gene's germline CDR1 is SGHDT and CDR2 YYEEEE. The CDR3 is made up of 13 amino acids. V lost 3 bases, J lost 1 base, and 7 bases lay in between. The CDR3, as DNA: TGTGCCAGCAGCTCAACAGGGAACACTGAAGCTTTCTTT. Protein: CASSSTGNTEAFF. The variable domain in full, completed from reference TRBV5-6 and TRBJ1-1, reads DAGVTQSPTHLIKTRGQQVTLRCSPKSGHDTVSWYQQALGQGPQFIFQYYEEEERQRGNFPDRFSGHQFPNYSSELNVNALLLGDSALYLCASSSTGNTEAFFGQGTRLTVV.

The chain carries TRBV2 and TRBJ2-2, with D possibly TRBD2 on 6 matching bases. Looked up from germline, CDR1 is SNHLY and CDR2 is FYNNEI. CDR3 length: 16 residues. Trimming removed 7 bases at V and 6 bases at J, with 21 bases between. CDR3 amino acids: CASNPGVLRSAGELFF. The CDR3 coding sequence is TGTGCCAGCAACCCGGGGGTCTTGAGGTCGGCCGGGGAGCTGTTTTTT.

This rearrangement joins TRBV6-5 to TRBJ1-6, with unresolved D. Trimming left V 6 bases short and J 8 bases short, with 14 bases between. The CDR3 sequence is 14 residues long. The germline gives CDR1 MNHEY, CDR2 SVGAGI. DNA of the CDR3: TGTGCCAGCAGGACTGAGGGTCGAGATTCACCCCTCCACTTT. This gives the protein CASRTEGRDSPLHF.

This rearrangement joins TRBV19 to TRBJ1-5; 9 bases align to TRBD1. V shed 0 bases and J 6 bases; nucleotides not matched to a gene: 9. This CDR3 spans 17 amino acids. In germline, CDR1 is LNHDA, CDR2 SQIVND (reference sequence). The CDR3 protein is CASSIEPTGGFGQPQHF. As DNA, the CDR3 is TGTGCCAGTAGTATAGAACCCACAGGGGGCTTTGGTCAGCCCCAGCATTTT. The full variable domain, with the rest looked up from reference TRBV19 and TRBJ1-5, is DGGITQSPKYLFRKEGQNVTLSCEQNLNHDAMYWYRQDPGQGLRLIYYSQIVNDFQKGDIAEGYSVSREKKESFPLTVTSAQKNPTAFYLCASSIEPTGGFGQPQHFGDGTRLSIL.

This chain joins TRBV19 and TRBJ2-1; no clear D gene. The V end was cut by 10 bases, the J end by 0 bases, with 13 bases between. The germline CDR1 and CDR2 sequences are LNHDA and SQIVND (reference sequence). This CDR3 spans 14 amino acids. CDR3 sequence (DNA): TGTGCCACTCGACTCCTCAGCTCCTACAATGAGCAGTTCTTC. This translates into CATRLLSSYNEQFF.

The chain combines TRBV18 with TRBJ2-7; weak D call: TRBD2 (6 bases). V lost 5 bases and J 4 bases, leaving 21 bases between the germline ends. The CDR3 is 16 amino acids. Germline V gives CDR1 KGHSH, CDR2 LQKENI. The CDR3 loop reads CASSSNGAGLRYEQYF. For the CDR3, the DNA is TGTGCCAGCTCATCCAACGGTGCGGGGCTTCGGTACGAGCAGTACTTC.

This sequence joins TRBV19 and TRBJ1-4; TRBD1 aligns across 8 bases. Germline CDR1 and CDR2: LNHDA and SQIVND (reference sequence). The CDR3 consists of 17 residues. The junction had 13 bases not matched to a gene; V was cut back by 4 bases and J by 6 bases. CDR3 bases: TGTGCCAGTAGTAGGGGACAGGTTTTTGGTACGGATGAAAAACTGTTTTTT. Translating gives CASSRGQVFGTDEKLFF.

Remarks on this clone: Germline and junction disagree at one end, which may indicate a read error. J is TRBJ1-4 and V is TRBV6-1; D is unclear. The CDR3 length is 13 residues. Germline V gene sequence: CDR1 MNHNS, CDR2 SASEGT. The CDR3: CASSEVPSTNLHF. The CDR3 DNA sequence: TGTGCCAGCAGTGAAGTTCCATCTACTAACTTACATTTT.

The chain carries TRBV7-2 and TRBJ2-3, with 11 bases matching TRBD2. The germline V gene has CDR1 SGHTA and CDR2 FQGNSA. This CDR3 spans 17 amino acids. Unmatched junction bases numbered 6, after V lost 1 base and J lost 3 bases. CDR3 sequence reads: CASSLVAGGLQTDTQYF. The CDR3 DNA is TGTGCCAGCAGCTTAGTAGCGGGGGGGCTCCAGACAGATACGCAGTATTTT.

The chain couples TRBV7-6 to TRBJ1-2; D is perhaps TRBD1 (6 bases). Germline V CDR1 and CDR2: SGHVS, FNYEAQ. The CDR3 has 16 amino acids. V was shortened by 1 base and J by 4 bases, with 16 bases between the two germline ends. CDR3 amino acids: CASSLVPGHTSYGYTF. CDR3 DNA sequence: TGTGCCAGCAGCTTAGTACCGGGACATACCTCCTATGGCTACACCTTC.

This chain joins TRBV18 and TRBJ1-1; the match to TRBD1 covers 10 bases. Germline loops: CDR1 KGHSH, CDR2 LQKENI. The trim removed 4 bases at V and 3 bases at J, leaving 2 bases unmatched. This CDR3 comprises 14 residues. The CDR3 loop is CASSLGTGDTEAFF. The CDR3 DNA is TGTGCCAGCTCACTTGGGACAGGGGACACTGAAGCTTTCTTT.

Note on this clone: In the same sample, other DNA sequences code for this CDR3. The CDR3 DNA reads as TGTGCCAGCAGCGCCTCTAGCGGAGGTTACAATGAGCAGTTCTTC. Protein product: CASSASSGGYNEQFF. The chain is built from TRBV9 and TRBJ2-1; 7 bases align to TRBD2. The V and J ends lost 3 bases and 4 bases, in that order; junction bases with no gene match: 7. The germline CDR1 and CDR2 sequences are SGDLS and YYNGEE. The length of the CDR3 is 15 residues.

The chain is built from TRBV6-5 and TRBJ1-2; a possible D gene is TRBD1 (6 bases). V lost 6 bases to trimming and J lost 4 bases, with 15 bases between them. This CDR3 region has 14 residues. CDR1 MNHEY and CDR2 SVGAGI come from the germline V gene. The CDR3 sequence is CASSPTGRGYGYTF. In nucleotides, the CDR3 is TGTGCCAGCAGCCCCACGGGCAGGGGCTATGGCTACACCTTC.

This chain connects TRBV2 to TRBJ2-7; a possible D gene is TRBD1 (6 bases). Trimming took off 6 bases at V and 4 bases at J, with 16 bases between the two ends. CDR1 SNHLY and CDR2 FYNNEI come from the germline V gene. This CDR3 has 14 residues. The CDR3 is CASRRSGQLYEQYV. The DNA for the CDR3 is TGTGCCAGCAGGAGATCGGGACAACTATACGAGCAGTACGTC.

The CDR3 nucleotides read TGTGCCAGCTCACCCCAGACAGGGGTTAATCAGCCCCAGCATTTT. It translates to CASSPQTGVNQPQHF. The chain recombines TRBV18 with TRBJ1-5, with 8 nucleotides matching TRBD1. Germline V gives CDR1 KGHSH, CDR2 LQKENI. The V gene end was trimmed by 3 bases and the J gene end by 4 bases; junction bases not matched to a gene: 5. The CDR3 is 15 amino acids.

The chain is built from TRBV7-2 and TRBJ2-7, with D perhaps TRBD2 (5 bases). The V end was cut by 1 base, the J end by 3 bases, with 13 bases between. Per germline, CDR1 SGHTA and CDR2 FQGNSA. The CDR3 runs 15 residues. The CDR3 region is CASSLGTRPGYEQYF. The CDR3 nucleotides are TGTGCCAGCAGCTTAGGAACTAGACCAGGCTACGAGCAGTACTTC.

CDR3 DNA: TGTGCCAGCAGTGACTCGAGGCGGCGTGGGGGAGGGAACACCGGGGAGCTGTTTTTT. Residues: CASSDSRRRGGGNTGELFF. The rearrangement links TRBV6-4 to TRBJ2-2; possibly TRBD2 for D (6 bases). The CDR3 is 19 residues long. Trimming shortened V by 0 bases and J by 1 base, and 18 bases separated the two germline ends. CDR1 and CDR2 (germline): MRHNA, SNTAGT.

CDR3 DNA sequence: TGTGCCAGCAGTTCGGGGGGCCTAGATACGCAGTATTTT. Translation gives CASSSGGLDTQYF. The rearrangement joins TRBV28 to TRBJ2-3, with a tentative D call TRBD2 (7 bases). V was shortened by 4 bases and J by 5 bases, with 10 bases between the two germline ends. The CDR3 spans 13 residues. Germline loops: CDR1 MDHEN, CDR2 SYDVKM.

V is TRBV11-3 and J is TRBJ1-1; the D is unclear. CDR1 SGHNT and CDR2 YENEEA come from the germline V gene. CDR3 length: 13 amino acids. The germline V and J ends were trimmed by 0 bases and 4 bases, with 6 bases remaining between them. In nucleotides, the CDR3 is TGTGCCAGCAGCTTAGAGGCGGGCACTGAAGCTTTCTTT. It codes for CASSLEAGTEAFF.